The 31 T cell receptor beta chains below all came from one sample that was sequenced in a study of T cells in Graves' hyperthyroidism and ophthalmopathy. Amplification of TCR beta CDR3 regions used RNA as the template. TCR CDR3 underwent first-round RT-PCR with the HTBI primer set. Each CDR3 protein is one row after TCRdb ran MiXCR on the multiplex PCR reads. This table holds 650,000 to 750,000 distinct CDR3 sequences, 14% found once. The sequenced material came from blood. The source of these receptors is a woman aged 18-30 years with Graves' hyperthyroidism.

This clonotype was counted ten times or more. The chain combines TRBV27 with TRBJ2-1; 7 bases line up with TRBD2. J gave up 3 bases and V 8 bases, and 7 bases lay outside the gene matches. CDR1 MNHEY and CDR2 SMNVEV come from the germline V gene (reference sequence). There are 14 residues in the CDR3. This chain's CDR3 is CASRTAGDYNEQFF. The DNA of the CDR3 is TGTGCCAGCCGTACCGCGGGGGACTACAATGAGCAGTTCTTC.

This clonotype was recorded once. The CDR3 reads CASAFTGGPHHEQFF. The CDR3 DNA is TGTGCCAGTGCCTTTACAGGGGGGCCCCACCATGAGCAGTTCTTC. V gene TRBV19 combines with J gene TRBJ2-1; 8 positions match TRBD1. With V trimmed by 8 bases and J by 8 bases, 14 bases remained unmatched. The CDR3 loop spans 15 amino acids. In germline, CDR1 is LNHDA, CDR2 SQIVND (reference sequence).

This clonotype was recorded a few times. V gene TRBV7-3 combines with J gene TRBJ2-5; 14 bases align to TRBD2. The CDR3 totals 16 residues. Germline assignment: CDR1 SGHTA and CDR2 FQGTGA. The V segment lost 6 bases and the J segment 5 bases; nucleotides outside the gene matches: 8. CDR3 sequence reads: CASSFGLAGGGETQYF. As DNA, the CDR3 is TGTGCCAGCAGTTTTGGACTAGCGGGAGGAGGGGAGACCCAGTACTTC.

Ten or more counts support this clonotype. The V gene is TRBV4-1, the J gene TRBJ2-1, with D perhaps TRBD2 (6 bases). The CDR3 is 13 residues long. Trimming removed 4 bases at V and 10 bases at J, with 14 bases between. Germline V CDR1 and CDR2: MGHRA, YSYEKL. The CDR3 coding sequence is TGCGCCAGCAGCCCACTGCGGGAATGGGAGCAGTTCTTC. It translates to CASSPLREWEQFF.

In this sample, this clonotype turned up a few times. The chain employs TRBV9 and TRBJ2-3, with 15 nucleotides matching TRBD2. CDR3 size: 18 residues. V was clipped by 3 bases and J by 0 bases; unmatched bases: 5. Germline V CDR1 and CDR2: SGDLS, YYNGEE. Here the CDR3 DNA reads TGTGCCAGCAGCGCGGGACTAGCGGGAGGATCTAGCACAGATACGCAGTATTTT. Translated, it gives CASSAGLAGGSSTDTQYF.

The genes are TRBV4-1 and TRBJ1-2, with TRBD1 identical over 8 bases. Looked up from germline, CDR1 is MGHRA and CDR2 is YSYEKL. There are 14 residues in the CDR3. The V gene end was trimmed by 0 bases and the J gene end by 8 bases; junction bases not matched to a gene: 5. The DNA for the CDR3 is TGCGCCAGCAGCCAAGATCCGACAGGGGTCGGCTACACCTTC. Residues: CASSQDPTGVGYTF.

This clonotype was observed at least ten times. This chain uses TRBV27 with TRBJ2-3; 7 bases align to TRBD2. This CDR3 contains 14 residues. The germline CDR1 and CDR2 sequences are MNHEY and SMNVEV (reference sequence). The V segment lost 8 bases and the J segment 6 bases; nucleotides outside the gene matches: 11. The CDR3 protein is CASAKPGLRDTQYF. The CDR3 DNA sequence: TGTGCCAGCGCCAAACCGGGACTACGGGATACGCAGTATTTT.

This clonotype was counted at least ten times. The chain recombines TRBV12-3 or TRBV12-4 with TRBJ1-5; TRBD1 matches at 10 bases. The CDR3 length is 15 residues. Germline trimming cut 0 bases from V and 5 bases from J; bases unmatched to any gene: 1. CDR3 nucleotide sequence: TGTGCCAGCAGTTTAGCGACAGGGGGCTATCAGCCCCAGCATTTT. Residues: CASSLATGGYQPQHF.

This clonotype was detected many times. The rearrangement links TRBV20-1 to TRBJ2-5; D not certain. Germline values: CDR1 DFQATT, CDR2 SNEGSKA (reference sequence). The V end was cut by 6 bases, the J end by 4 bases, with 9 bases between. CDR3 length: 11 amino acids. DNA for the CDR3: TGCAGTGCACGTGCGGTAGAGACCCAGTACTTC. Protein: CSARAVETQYF.

The V and J genes are TRBV6-5 and TRBJ2-5, with D perhaps matching TRBD1 (5 bases). The V and J ends lost 1 base and 2 bases respectively, with 14 bases between them. From germline, CDR1 is MNHEY and CDR2 SVGAGI. The CDR3 spans 16 residues. The CDR3 coding sequence is TGTGCCAGCAGTTACTTTAAAGGGTCAGGGCAAGAGACCCAGTACTTC. Amino acids: CASSYFKGSGQETQYF.

The chain combines TRBV19 with TRBJ2-5, with 9 bases identical to TRBD2. CDR1 and CDR2 from the germline V gene are LNHDA and SQIVND (reference sequence). This CDR3 contains 16 residues. With 1 base clipped from V and 5 bases from J, the junction kept 8 bases outside the gene matches. CDR3 sequence (DNA): TGTGCCAGTAGTATAGGCGGGAGGGCCACCCGGGAGACCCAGTACTTC. This gives the protein CASSIGGRATRETQYF.

The chain has TRBV3-1 and TRBJ2-5; D is unresolved. V lost 4 bases to trimming and J lost 2 bases, with 20 bases between them. The CDR3 covers 17 residues. Per germline, CDR1 LGHDT and CDR2 YNNKEL (reference sequence). This CDR3 reads CASSPNGQPLYQETQYF. In DNA, the CDR3 is TGTGCCAGCAGCCCTAACGGGCAGCCTCTTTATCAAGAGACCCAGTACTTC.

The rearrangement uses TRBV19 and TRBJ1-2; a possible D gene is TRBD1 (5 bases). Germline V lookup: CDR1 LNHDA, CDR2 SQIVND (reference sequence). The CDR3 spans 13 residues. Trimming stripped 6 bases from V and 8 bases from J, with 16 bases between. CDR3 sequence reads: CASRGRGVNGYTF. Here the CDR3 DNA reads TGTGCCAGTAGAGGACGGGGGGTGAACGGCTACACCTTC.

This clonotype has just a few counts. The rearrangement joins TRBV5-6 to TRBJ1-2, with a tentative D call TRBD1 (6 bases). CDR1 is SGHDT, CDR2 YYEEEE, per germline. V was trimmed by 6 bases and J by 4 bases, leaving 10 bases between them. This CDR3 is built from 12 residues. The chain's CDR3 is CASTSGVYGYTF. As DNA, the CDR3 is TGTGCCAGCACTTCAGGGGTCTATGGCTACACCTTC.

Ten or more counts support this clonotype. This chain joins TRBV28 and TRBJ2-3, with D perhaps TRBD1 (5 bases). CDR3 size: 13 residues. V was pared by 6 bases and J by 5 bases, with 12 bases between. Germline CDR1 is MDHEN and CDR2 is SYDVKM. The DNA of the CDR3 is TGTGCCAGCAGGACTCAGGGTGGAGATACGCAGTATTTT. It is translated as CASRTQGGDTQYF.

This clonotype appeared a few times. One junction end does not reproduce the germline sequence, and a read error may be involved. The rearrangement links TRBV2 to TRBJ1-1; a possible D gene is TRBD1 (5 bases). The germline V gene encodes CDR1 SNHLY and CDR2 FYNNEI. This CDR3 region has 15 residues. CDR3 bases: TGTGCCAGCGGAGTGGGGAGGGGCGAGAGCACTGAAGCTTCCTTT. Translated, it gives CASGVGRGESTEASF.

This clonotype was observed many times. J is TRBJ2-7 and V is TRBV3-1; a weak D match, TRBD2 (6 bases). V shed 4 bases and J shed 0 bases, with 16 bases lying between them. The germline V gene has CDR1 LGHDT and CDR2 YNNKEL (reference sequence). The CDR3 totals 16 residues. CDR3: CASSPTPGLSSYEQYF. The CDR3 DNA reads TGTGCCAGCAGCCCCACACCGGGACTTTCCTCCTACGAGCAGTACTTC.

V gene TRBV20-1 combines with J gene TRBJ2-1, with D perhaps matching TRBD1 or TRBD2 (6 bases each). V lost 3 bases and J 10 bases, leaving 16 bases between the germline ends. The CDR3 spans 13 residues. Per the germline V gene, CDR1 is DFQATT and CDR2 is SNEGSKA (reference sequence). The CDR3 region has the DNA TGCAGTGCTAGCTCTTGGGGGGCTTCCGAGCAGTTCTTC. It translates to CSASSWGASEQFF.

In its sample, this clonotype was seen many times. CDR3: CSASSGLAKNIQYF. CDR3 coding DNA: TGCAGTGCTAGCTCGGGCCTAGCCAAAAACATTCAGTACTTC. The chain uses TRBV20-1 and TRBJ2-4; D gene uncertain. The CDR3 extends over 14 amino acids. With 3 bases removed from V and 0 bases from J, the gap between germline ends came to 9 bases. CDR1 is DFQATT and CDR2 is SNEGSKA in the germline V gene (reference sequence).

This clonotype was seen repeatedly, ten times or more. The genes are TRBV28 and TRBJ1-2, with TRBD1 as a possible D gene (5 bases). Germline V CDR1 and CDR2: MDHEN, SYDVKM. Trimming took off 7 bases at V and 3 bases at J, with 12 bases between the two ends. The CDR3 is made up of 13 amino acids. In nucleotides, the CDR3 is TGTGCCAGCATAAAGGGGCTAGACTATGGCTACACCTTC. This sequence encodes CASIKGLDYGYTF.

The sample holds many counts of this clonotype. The chain employs TRBV20-1 and TRBJ2-7, with D perhaps TRBD2 (6 bases). The ends were cut back, 5 bases at V and 3 bases at J, with 14 bases in the middle. Germline V gives CDR1 DFQATT, CDR2 SNEGSKA (reference sequence). This CDR3 spans 13 amino acids. The CDR3 DNA reads TGCAGTGCTGTCTCGACTAGGATCTACGAGCAGTACTTC. The encoded protein is CSAVSTRIYEQYF.

This clonotype was detected ten times or more. The V gene is TRBV5-1, the J gene TRBJ2-7; D assignment may be TRBD1 or TRBD2 (5 bases each). The germline V and J ends were trimmed by 0 bases and 1 base, with 14 bases remaining between them. In germline, CDR1 is SGHRS, CDR2 YFSETQ. The CDR3 runs 16 residues. As DNA, the CDR3 is TGCGCCAGCAGCTTGGTTCACAGGACTTATTCCTACGAGCAGTACTTC. This translates into CASSLVHRTYSYEQYF. The full variable domain, in which reference TRBV5-1 and TRBJ2-7 provide the parts outside the CDR3, is KAGVTQTPRYLIKTRGQQVTLSCSPISGHRSVSWYQQTPGQGLQFLFEYFSETQRNKGNFPGRFSGRQFSNSRSEMNVSTLELGDSALYLCASSLVHRTYSYEQYFGPGTRLTVT.

The CDR3 region has the DNA TGTGCCAGCAGTTTCTTCAACAGTGGGGAGCTGTTTTTT. This translates into CASSFFNSGELFF. The chain employs TRBV27 and TRBJ2-2; D not resolved. The CDR3 is 13 residues long. V was clipped by 3 bases and J by 8 bases, with 10 bases between them. Per germline, CDR1 MNHEY and CDR2 SMNVEV (reference sequence).

This clonotype was detected many times. The V call is TRBV20-1, the J call TRBJ2-5, with 9 bases aligning to TRBD2. From germline, CDR1 is DFQATT and CDR2 SNEGSKA (reference sequence). Unmatched junction bases numbered 11, after V lost 1 base and J lost 5 bases. There are 16 residues in the CDR3. Here the CDR3 reads CSARGTTSGLAETQYF. The CDR3 nucleotides read TGCAGTGCTAGAGGGACGACTAGCGGACTTGCGGAGACCCAGTACTTC.

V usage is TRBV9 and J usage is TRBJ2-7; tentative D call: TRBD1 (5 bases). CDR1 is SGDLS, CDR2 YYNGEE, per germline. This CDR3 region has 15 residues. V was trimmed by 1 base and J by 2 bases, leaving 13 bases between them. The DNA for the CDR3 is TGTGCCAGCAGCGTAAGCGCCGACAGCACCTACGAGCAGTACTTC. Its protein product is CASSVSADSTYEQYF.

The sample holds many counts of this clonotype. The chain links TRBV18 to TRBJ2-1; TRBD2 matches at 13 bases. Looked up from germline, CDR1 is KGHSH and CDR2 is LQKENI. With 2 bases clipped from V and 6 bases from J, the junction kept 4 bases outside the gene matches. The CDR3 loop spans 16 amino acids. This CDR3 is CASSPRTSGGTNEQFF. The CDR3 coding sequence is TGTGCCAGCTCACCAAGGACTAGCGGGGGAACCAATGAGCAGTTCTTC. The complete variable domain, with remaining parts taken from reference TRBV18 and TRBJ2-1, reads NAGVMQNPRHLVRRRGQEARLRCSPMKGHSHVYWYRQLPEEGLKFMVYLQKENIIDESGMPKERFSAEFPKEGPSILRIQQVVRGDSAAYFCASSPRTSGGTNEQFFGPGTRLTVL.

This clonotype was counted a few times. The J gene is TRBJ2-7, the V gene TRBV20-1; D is undetermined. In germline, CDR1 is DFQATT, CDR2 SNEGSKA (reference sequence). This CDR3 contains 14 residues. Trimming cost V 5 bases and J 2 bases, with 16 bases left between them. The CDR3 here is CSAPGTRRPYEQYF. The CDR3 region has the DNA TGCAGTGCTCCGGGCACCAGGAGACCCTACGAGCAGTACTTC.

Ten or more counts support this clonotype. The V call is TRBV7-2, the J call TRBJ2-4; tentatively, D is TRBD1 (6 bases). The germline V gene has CDR1 SGHTA and CDR2 FQGNSA. The V gene lost 1 base and the J gene lost 9 bases, with 10 bases spanning the gap. CDR3 length: 13 amino acids. CDR3 sequence reads: CASSLDGGGIQYF. CDR3 nucleotides: TGTGCCAGCAGCTTAGATGGGGGCGGCATTCAGTACTTC.

This chain uses TRBV6-1 with TRBJ2-2, with D possibly being TRBD1 (5 bases). This CDR3 has 14 residues. Trimming left V 6 bases short and J 6 bases short, with 14 bases between. Per germline, CDR1 MNHNS and CDR2 SASEGT. The CDR3: CASSSAQGAGELFF. Here the CDR3 DNA reads TGTGCCAGCAGCTCAGCCCAGGGCGCCGGGGAGCTGTTTTTT.

This chain connects TRBV7-9 to TRBJ2-1, with D hard to call. The CDR3 runs to 14 residues. V shed 1 base and J shed 5 bases, with 9 bases lying between them. Germline V gives CDR1 SEHNR, CDR2 FQNEAQ (reference sequence). Written as DNA, the CDR3 is TGTGCCAGCAGCTTAGGGATGTTGAACAATGAGCAGTTCTTC. Protein: CASSLGMLNNEQFF.

This clonotype was picked up many times. This sequence joins TRBV2 and TRBJ2-5; TRBD2 matches at 11 bases. Per the germline V gene, CDR1 is SNHLY and CDR2 is FYNNEI. With 6 bases clipped from V and 1 base from J, the junction kept 7 bases outside the gene matches. The CDR3 totals 16 residues. The CDR3 region is CASSDSGRAPQETQYF. In DNA form, the CDR3 reads TGTGCCAGCAGCGATAGCGGGAGGGCCCCCCAAGAGACCCAGTACTTC.